This T cell receptor beta chain was sequenced for a study of blood T cell repertoires in COVID-19. About the research overall: The study drew acute and convalescent COVID-19 samples from the United States, Italy and Spain. PBMCs, B-cell-depleted T cells, or T cells were the source of the cDNA or gDNA that made up the material.

Looked up from germline, CDR1 is SGDLS and CDR2 is YYNGEE. The CDR3 is 16 residues long. Deletions cut 3 bases from V and 11 bases from J, with 24 bases between. Original handling: Cell counts per sample came from amplifying reference gene primers. This table comes from immunoSEQ multiplex PCR, and its TCRdb copy is limited to in-frame clones, with some not included. V, J and clone size reflect that table, while D and trimming were determined from the DNA. This sample has roughly 70,000 clones, with 91% found just once. Sequenced sample: peripheral blood. V and J are TRBV9 and TRBJ1-3; D ambiguous. This TCR was sampled from a human donor with active COVID-19. The donor label of this sample is uncertain. The chain's CDR3 is CASSEPSGEVRNAIYF. CDR3 nucleotide sequence: TGTGCCAGCAGCGAACCTTCCGGGGAGGTTAGGAACGCCATATATTTT. The full variable domain, completed using reference TRBV9 and TRBJ1-3, is DSGVTQTPKHLITATGQRVTLRCSPRSGDLSVYWYQQSLDQGLQFLIQYYNGEERAKGNILERFSAQQFPDLHSELNLSSLELGDSALYFCASSEPSGEVRNAIYFGEGSWLTVV.